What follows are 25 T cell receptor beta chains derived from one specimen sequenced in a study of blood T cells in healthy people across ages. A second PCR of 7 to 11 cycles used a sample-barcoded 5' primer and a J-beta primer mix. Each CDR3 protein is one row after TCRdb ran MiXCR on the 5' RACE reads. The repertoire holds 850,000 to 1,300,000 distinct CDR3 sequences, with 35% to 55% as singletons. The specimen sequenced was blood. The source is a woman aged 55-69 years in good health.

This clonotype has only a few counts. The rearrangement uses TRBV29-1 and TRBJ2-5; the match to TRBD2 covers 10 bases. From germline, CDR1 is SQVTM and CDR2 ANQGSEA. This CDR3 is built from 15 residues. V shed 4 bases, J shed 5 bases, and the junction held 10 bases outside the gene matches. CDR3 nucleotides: TGCAGCGTTGTACCCCCGGGACTAGCGTGGGAGACCCAGTACTTC. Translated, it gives CSVVPPGLAWETQYF.

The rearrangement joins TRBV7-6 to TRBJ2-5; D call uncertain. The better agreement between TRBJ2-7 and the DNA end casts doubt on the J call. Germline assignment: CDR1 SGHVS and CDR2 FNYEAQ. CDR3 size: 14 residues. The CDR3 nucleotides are TGTGCCAGCAGCTTAACCGACACTAACTACGAGCAGTACTTC. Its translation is CASSLTDTNYEQYF.

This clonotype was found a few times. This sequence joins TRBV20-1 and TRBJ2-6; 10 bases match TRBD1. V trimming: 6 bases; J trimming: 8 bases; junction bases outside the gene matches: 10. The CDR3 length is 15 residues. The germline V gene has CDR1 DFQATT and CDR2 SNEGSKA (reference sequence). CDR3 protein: CSATGTGVSTNVLTF. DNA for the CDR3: TGCAGTGCCACCGGGACAGGGGTATCTACCAACGTCCTGACTTTC.

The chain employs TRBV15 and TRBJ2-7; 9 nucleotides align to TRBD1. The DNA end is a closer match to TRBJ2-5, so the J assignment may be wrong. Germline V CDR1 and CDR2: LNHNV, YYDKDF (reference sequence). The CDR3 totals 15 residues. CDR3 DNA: TGTGCCGCTACAACGGGACAGGGTCAAGTAGAGACCCAGTACTTC. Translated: CAATTGQGQVETQYF.

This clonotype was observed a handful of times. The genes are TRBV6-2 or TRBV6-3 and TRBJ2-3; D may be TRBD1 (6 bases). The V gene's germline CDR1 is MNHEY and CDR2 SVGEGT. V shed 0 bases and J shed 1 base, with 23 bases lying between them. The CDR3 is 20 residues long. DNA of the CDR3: TGTGCCAGCAGTTACTCCCGGACAGCCAGCAAGAGGAGCGGCACAGATACGCAGTATTTT. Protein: CASSYSRTASKRSGTDTQYF.

CDR3 DNA: TGTGCCAGCAGTGACGGGGCAAACTCTGGGGCCAACGTCCTGACTTTC. It is translated as CASSDGANSGANVLTF. The gene calls are TRBV6-4 and TRBJ2-6, with a weak D call TRBD1 (5 bases). Germline V CDR1 and CDR2: MRHNA, SNTAGT. The CDR3 sequence is 16 residues long. The V end was cut by 2 bases, the J end by 0 bases, with 8 bases between.

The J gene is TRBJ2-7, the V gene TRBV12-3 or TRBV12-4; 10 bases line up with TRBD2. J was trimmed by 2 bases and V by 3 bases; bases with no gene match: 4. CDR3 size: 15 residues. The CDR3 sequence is CASSFASGGPYEQYF. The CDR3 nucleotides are TGTGCCAGCAGTTTTGCTAGCGGGGGTCCCTACGAGCAGTACTTC.

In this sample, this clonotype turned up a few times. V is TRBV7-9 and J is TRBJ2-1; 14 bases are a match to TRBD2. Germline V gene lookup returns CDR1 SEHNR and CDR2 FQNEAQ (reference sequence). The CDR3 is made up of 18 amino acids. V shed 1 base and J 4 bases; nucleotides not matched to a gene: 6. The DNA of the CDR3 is TGTGCCAGCAGCTTAGGGAGGACTAGCGGGAGGTCTTACAATGAGCAGTTCTTC. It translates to CASSLGRTSGRSYNEQFF.

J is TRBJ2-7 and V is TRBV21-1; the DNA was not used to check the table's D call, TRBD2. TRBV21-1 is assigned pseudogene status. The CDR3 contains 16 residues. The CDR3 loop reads CASSTRLAGGPYEQYF. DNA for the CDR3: TGTGCCAGCAGCACTCGCCTAGCGGGAGGGCCCTACGAGCAGTACTTC.

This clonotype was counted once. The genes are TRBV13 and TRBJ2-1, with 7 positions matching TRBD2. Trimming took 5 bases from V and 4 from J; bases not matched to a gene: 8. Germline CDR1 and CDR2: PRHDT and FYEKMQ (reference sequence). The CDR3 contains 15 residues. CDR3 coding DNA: TGTGCCAGCAGCCCCGAAGCGGGAAGATACAATGAGCAGTTCTTC. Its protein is CASSPEAGRYNEQFF.

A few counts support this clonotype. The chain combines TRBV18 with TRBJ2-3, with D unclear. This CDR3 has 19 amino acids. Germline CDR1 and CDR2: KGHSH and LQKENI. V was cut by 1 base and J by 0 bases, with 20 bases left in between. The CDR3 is CASSPLPTKDRSSTDTQYF. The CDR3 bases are TGTGCCAGCTCACCACTCCCGACAAAGGATCGTTCTAGCACAGATACGCAGTATTTT.

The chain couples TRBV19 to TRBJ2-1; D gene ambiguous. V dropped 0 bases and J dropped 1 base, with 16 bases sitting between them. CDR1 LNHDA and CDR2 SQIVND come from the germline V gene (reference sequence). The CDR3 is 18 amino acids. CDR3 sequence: CASSIDLYRRISYNEQFF. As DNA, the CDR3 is TGTGCCAGTAGTATAGATCTATACCGGCGTATATCCTACAATGAGCAGTTCTTC.

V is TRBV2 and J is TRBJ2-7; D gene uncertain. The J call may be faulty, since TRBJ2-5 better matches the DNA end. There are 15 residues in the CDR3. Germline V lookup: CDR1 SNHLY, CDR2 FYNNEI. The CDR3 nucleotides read TGTGCCAGCAGTGAAGACCCGGGTCAAGCGGAGACCCAGTACTTC. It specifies CASSEDPGQAETQYF.

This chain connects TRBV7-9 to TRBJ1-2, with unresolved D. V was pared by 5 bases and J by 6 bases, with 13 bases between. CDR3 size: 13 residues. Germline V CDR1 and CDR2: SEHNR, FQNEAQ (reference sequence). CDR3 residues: CASSLARRDGYTF. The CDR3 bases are TGTGCCAGCAGCCTGGCCCGACGGGATGGCTACACCTTC.

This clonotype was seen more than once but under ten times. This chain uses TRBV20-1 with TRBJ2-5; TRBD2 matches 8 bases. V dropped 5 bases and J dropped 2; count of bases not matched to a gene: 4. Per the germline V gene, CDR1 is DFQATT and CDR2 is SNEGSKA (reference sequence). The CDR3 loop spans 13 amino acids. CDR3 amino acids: CSAPGTSQETQYF. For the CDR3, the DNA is TGCAGTGCTCCCGGGACTAGTCAAGAGACCCAGTACTTC.

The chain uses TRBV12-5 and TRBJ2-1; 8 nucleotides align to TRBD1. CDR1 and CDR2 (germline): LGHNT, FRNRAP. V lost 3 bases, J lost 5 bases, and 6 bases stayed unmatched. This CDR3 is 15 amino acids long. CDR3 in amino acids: CASGLGQGANNEQFF. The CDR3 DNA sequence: TGTGCTAGTGGTTTAGGGCAGGGGGCGAACAATGAGCAGTTCTTC. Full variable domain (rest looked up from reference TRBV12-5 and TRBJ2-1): DARVTQTPRHKVTEMGQEVTMRCQPILGHNTVFWYRQTMMQGLELLAYFRNRAPLDDSGMPKDRFSAEMPDATLATLKIQPSEPRDSAVYFCASGLGQGANNEQFFGPGTRLTVL.

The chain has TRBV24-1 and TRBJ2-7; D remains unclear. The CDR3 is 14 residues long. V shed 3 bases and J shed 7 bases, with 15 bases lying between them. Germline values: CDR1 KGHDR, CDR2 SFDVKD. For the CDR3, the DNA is TGTGCCACCAGTGATAATATGGTGGGTGATGAGCAGTACTTC. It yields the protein CATSDNMVGDEQYF.

The chain's CDR3 is CSARAQETQYF. The CDR3 DNA reads as TGCAGTGCTAGGGCCCAAGAGACCCAGTACTTC. The chain links TRBV20-1 to TRBJ2-5; D not resolved. Trimming stripped 3 bases from V and 1 base from J, with 3 bases between. Germline CDR1 reads DFQATT; CDR2 reads SNEGSKA (reference sequence). The CDR3 sequence is 11 residues long.

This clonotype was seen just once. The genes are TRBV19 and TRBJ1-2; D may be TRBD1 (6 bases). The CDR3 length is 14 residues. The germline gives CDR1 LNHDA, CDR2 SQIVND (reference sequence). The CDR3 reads CASPWTEANYGYTF. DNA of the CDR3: TGTGCTAGCCCCTGGACAGAGGCTAACTATGGCTACACCTTC.

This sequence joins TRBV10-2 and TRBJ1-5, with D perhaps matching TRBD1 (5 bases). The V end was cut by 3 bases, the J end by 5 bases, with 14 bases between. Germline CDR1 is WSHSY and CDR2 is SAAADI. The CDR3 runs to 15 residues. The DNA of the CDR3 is TGCGCCAGCAGTGAAGTGGGGGTTCGGTATCAGCCCCAGCATTTT. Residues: CASSEVGVRYQPQHF.

CDR3 DNA: TGTGCCAGCAGCGTACTCGGACAGGGGGCAGGAGATACGCAGTATTTT. Translation: CASSVLGQGAGDTQYF. The V and J genes are TRBV7-9 and TRBJ2-3; 11 bases match TRBD1. Germline assignment: CDR1 SEHNR and CDR2 FQNEAQ (reference sequence). The CDR3 loop spans 16 amino acids. V lost 5 bases and J lost 5; bases outside the gene matches: 9.

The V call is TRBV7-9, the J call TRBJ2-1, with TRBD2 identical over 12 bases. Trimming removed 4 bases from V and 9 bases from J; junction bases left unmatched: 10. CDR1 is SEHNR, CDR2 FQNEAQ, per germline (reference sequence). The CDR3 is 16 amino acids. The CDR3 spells CASSSETSGSLVEQFF. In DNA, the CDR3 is TGTGCCAGCAGCTCAGAGACTAGCGGGAGCCTAGTTGAGCAGTTCTTC.

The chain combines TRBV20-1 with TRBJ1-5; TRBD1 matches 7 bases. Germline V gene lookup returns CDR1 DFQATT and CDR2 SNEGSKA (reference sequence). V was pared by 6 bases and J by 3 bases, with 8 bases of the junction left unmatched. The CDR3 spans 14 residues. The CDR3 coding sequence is TGCAGTGCCCCTGGACAGGACCACAATCAGCCCCAGCATTTT. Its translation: CSAPGQDHNQPQHF.

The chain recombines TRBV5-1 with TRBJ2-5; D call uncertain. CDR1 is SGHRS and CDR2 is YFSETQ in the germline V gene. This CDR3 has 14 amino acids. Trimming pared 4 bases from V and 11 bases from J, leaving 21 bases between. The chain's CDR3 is CASSPGGTYNEQYF. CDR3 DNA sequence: TGCGCCAGCAGCCCGGGCGGCACCTACAATGAGCAGTACTTC.

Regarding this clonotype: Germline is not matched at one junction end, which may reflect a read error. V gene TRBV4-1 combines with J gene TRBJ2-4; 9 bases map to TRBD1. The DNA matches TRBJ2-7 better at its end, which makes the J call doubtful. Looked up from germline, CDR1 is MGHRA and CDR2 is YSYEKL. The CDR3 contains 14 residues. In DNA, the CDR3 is TGCGCCAGCAACCAAGACAGGGGGAAGGCCGAGCAGTACTTC. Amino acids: CASNQDRGKAEQYF.